This T cell receptor beta chain was sequenced in a study of T-cell reconstitution after alpha-beta-depleted transplantation in children. Study conclusions and caveats: T cells produced anew were the main source of T-cell counts and diversity one year after transplant. Where alpha-beta T cells came from about two months after transplant was reportedly several hundred expanded graft clones. Several patients had high TCRbeta diversity at day 60; it came from surviving recipient T cells and thymic progenitors.

This clonotype was counted at least ten times. Its matching antigen is unknown. Germline assignment: CDR1 PRHDT and CDR2 FYEKMQ (reference sequence). The CDR3 runs 12 residues. V lost 5 bases to trimming and J lost 8 bases, with 9 bases between them. The TCRbeta library was prepared with unique molecular identifiers. TCRdb re-analysed the PCR reads in MiXCR, keeping a single row per CDR3 protein. The table shows around 440,000 distinct CDR3 sequences, with roughly a tenth occurring only once. This specimen consisted of PBMCs, obtained before TCRalphabeta/CD19-depleted stem cell transplant. The source is a child aged 2-15 years with inherited bone marrow failure, due to receive a stem cell transplant. The chain links TRBV13 to TRBJ2-2; D not certain. The CDR3 nucleotides read TGTGCCAGCAGCCCTACCCCGGGGGAGCTGTTTTTT. Translating gives CASSPTPGELFF. Full variable domain (outside the CDR3, taken from reference TRBV13 and TRBJ2-2): AAGVIQSPRHLIKEKRETATLKCYPIPRHDTVYWYQQGPGQDPQFLISFYEKMQSDKGSIPDRFSAQQFSDYHSELNMSSLELGDSALYFCASSPTPGELFFGEGSRLTVL.